The 25 T cell receptor beta chains presented below share a single source sample, sequenced in a study of T cells in Graves' hyperthyroidism and ophthalmopathy. TCR beta CDR3 regions were amplified from RNA transcripts. RT-PCR in the first round (using the HTBI primer set) targeted the TCR CDR3. MiXCR, run by TCRdb on the multiplex PCR reads, gives a single entry per CDR3 protein. The sample has fewer than 700,000 distinct CDR3 sequences, 16% seen once. Sequencing was carried out using blood. These TCRs come from a woman in her twenties or thirties with Graves' hyperthyroidism.

V is TRBV24-1 and J is TRBJ2-1, with D possibly matching TRBD1 (6 bases). Germline V gene sequence: CDR1 KGHDR, CDR2 SFDVKD. The V gene lost 3 bases and the J gene lost 2 bases, with 10 bases spanning the gap. This CDR3 has 15 residues. The chain's CDR3 is CATSDNRAPYNEQFF. CDR3 sequence (DNA): TGTGCCACCAGTGATAACAGGGCTCCCTACAATGAGCAGTTCTTC.

This clonotype was detected a few times. CDR3 nucleotide sequence: TGTGCCAGCCTTGCTACAGGGAACAATGAGCAGTTCTTC. Its protein is CASLATGNNEQFF. The genes are TRBV11-2 and TRBJ2-1, with D perhaps matching TRBD1 (6 bases). Germline V gives CDR1 SGHAT, CDR2 FQNNGV. This CDR3 contains 13 residues. The ends were cut back, 8 bases at V and 5 bases at J, with 13 bases in the middle.

Many counts were recorded for this clonotype. The CDR3 bases are TGTGCCAGCAGCTCTGAAGGGGGCTTTTTAGAGACCCAGTACTTC. This codes for CASSSEGGFLETQYF. This chain connects TRBV7-9 to TRBJ2-5, with 7 positions matching TRBD1. The V and J ends lost 4 bases and 4 bases, in that order; junction bases with no gene match: 9. The CDR3 sequence is 15 residues long. Germline CDR1 is SEHNR and CDR2 is FQNEAQ (reference sequence). Using reference TRBV7-9 and TRBJ2-5 for the parts outside the CDR3, the full variable domain is DTGVSQNPRHKITKRGQNVTFRCDPISEHNRLYWYRQTLGQGPEFLTYFQNEAQLEKSRLLSDRFSAERPKGSFSTLEIQRTEQGDSAMYLCASSSEGGFLETQYFGPGTRLLVL.

This clonotype was seen at least ten times. The CDR3 nucleotides read TGTGCCAGCAGCCAAGCGGGAGATACGCAGTATTTT. Its protein product is CASSQAGDTQYF. V and J are TRBV3-1 and TRBJ2-3; D unclear. Trimming cost V 1 base and J 5 bases, with 4 bases left between them. Germline lookup yields CDR1 LGHDT and CDR2 YNNKEL (reference sequence). The length of the CDR3 is 12 residues.

The table lists this clonotype with many counts. This chain connects TRBV2 to TRBJ2-4; the D is unclear. Germline V CDR1 and CDR2: SNHLY, FYNNEI. The CDR3 has 15 residues. The V and J ends lost 6 bases and 0 bases respectively, with 12 bases between them. CDR3 region: CASSEEGLAKNIQYF. In DNA, the CDR3 is TGTGCCAGCAGCGAGGAAGGGTTAGCCAAAAACATTCAGTACTTC.

The rearrangement uses TRBV12-3 or TRBV12-4 and TRBJ2-6, with D hard to call. The CDR3 sequence is 16 residues long. Trimming shortened V by 4 bases and J by 1 base, and 11 bases separated the two germline ends. The CDR3 is CASSSNLGSGANVLTF. The CDR3, as DNA: TGTGCCAGCAGTTCTAACTTAGGGTCTGGGGCCAACGTCCTGACTTTC.

A note on this clonotype: This may stem from a read error, because a much larger clone lies one nucleotide away. The V call is TRBV6-1, the J call TRBJ2-1, with TRBD2 identical over 9 bases. V shed 5 bases, J shed 15 bases, and the junction held 14 bases outside the gene matches. The germline V gene encodes CDR1 MNHNS and CDR2 SASEGT. The CDR3 covers 14 residues. CDR3 DNA sequence: TGTGCCAGCAGTAGCGGGGGGAGTTCAAAACGGGGGTTCTTC. It yields the protein CASSSGGSSKRGFF.

This clonotype has ten or more counts. The chain employs TRBV7-2 and TRBJ2-5; TRBD2 matches at 10 bases. Germline CDR1 is SGHTA and CDR2 is FQGNSA. The ends lost 3 bases at V and 1 base at J; junction bases unmatched: 2. CDR3 length equals 15 residues. Written as DNA, the CDR3 is TGTGCCAGCAGCTTTACTAGCGGGGTCCAAGAGACCCAGTACTTC. Encoded protein: CASSFTSGVQETQYF.

This chain links TRBV2 with TRBJ1-6; D remains unclear. The germline V gene has CDR1 SNHLY and CDR2 FYNNEI. V lost 1 base and J 8 bases, leaving 12 bases between the germline ends. This CDR3 region has 15 residues. The CDR3 loop reads CASSEGRLFDSPLHF. DNA for the CDR3: TGTGCCAGCAGTGAAGGACGTCTTTTTGATTCACCCCTCCACTTT. Full variable domain (remainder filled in from reference TRBV2 and TRBJ1-6): EPEVTQTPSHQVTQMGQEVILRCVPISNHLYFYWYRQILGQKVEFLVSFYNNEISEKSEIFDDQFSVERPDGSNFTLKIRSTKLEDSAMYFCASSEGRLFDSPLHFGNGTRLTVT.

This clonotype was counted many times. The chain has TRBV28 and TRBJ1-6; D call uncertain. Germline-derived CDR1 and CDR2 are MDHEN and SYDVKM. This CDR3 has 13 amino acids. V was clipped by 6 bases and J by 13 bases, with 16 bases between them. The CDR3 loop reads CASRLELSVPLHF. CDR3 DNA sequence: TGTGCCAGCAGGCTGGAACTCTCAGTCCCCCTCCACTTT.

This clonotype was picked up many times. The V and J genes are TRBV6-2 or TRBV6-3 and TRBJ2-2; D possibly corresponds to TRBD2 (6 bases). V lost 5 bases to trimming and J lost 3 bases, with 16 bases between them. This CDR3 is built from 16 residues. CDR1 MNHEY and CDR2 SVGEGT come from the germline V gene. CDR3 coding DNA: TGTGCCAGCAGTCTACGACTAGTCCCGGACACCGGGGAGCTGTTTTTT. Protein product: CASSLRLVPDTGELFF.

The sample holds many counts of this clonotype. The gene calls are TRBV7-2 and TRBJ2-1, with TRBD1 matching 8 bases. CDR3 length: 15 residues. V dropped 6 bases and J dropped 1; count of bases not matched to a gene: 5. The germline CDR1 and CDR2 sequences are SGHTA and FQGNSA. CDR3 residues: CASRFDRGSYNEQFF. Written as DNA, the CDR3 is TGTGCCAGCAGGTTTGACAGGGGATCCTACAATGAGCAGTTCTTC.

This clonotype was seen more than once but under ten times. The chain uses TRBV5-6 and TRBJ1-3; a possible D gene is TRBD1 (5 bases). Trimming pared 0 bases from V and 1 base from J, leaving 8 bases between. The CDR3 is 15 amino acids. Germline V gene data show CDR1 as SGHDT and CDR2 as YYEEEE. The CDR3 DNA reads TGTGCCAGCAGCTTGGCTACAGGATCTGGAAACACCATATATTTT. It is translated as CASSLATGSGNTIYF. Full variable domain (missing parts from reference TRBV5-6 and TRBJ1-3): DAGVTQSPTHLIKTRGQQVTLRCSPKSGHDTVSWYQQALGQGPQFIFQYYEEEERQRGNFPDRFSGHQFPNYSSELNVNALLLGDSALYLCASSLATGSGNTIYFGEGSWLTVV.

This chain connects TRBV11-2 to TRBJ2-7, with D unresolved. V was clipped by 5 bases and J by 3 bases, with 17 bases between them. Germline CDR1 SGHAT, CDR2 FQNNGV. The CDR3 covers 15 residues. CDR3 coding DNA: TGTGCCAGCAGCCGTCTCGGTTGGGGAAACTACGAGCAGTACTTC. This codes for CASSRLGWGNYEQYF.

This clonotype was recorded many times. The rearrangement links TRBV20-1 to TRBJ2-2; 9 nucleotides align to TRBD1. Germline trimming cut 6 bases from V and 5 bases from J; bases unmatched to any gene: 7. Looked up from germline, CDR1 is DFQATT and CDR2 is SNEGSKA (reference sequence). This CDR3 has 14 amino acids. The DNA for the CDR3 is TGCAGTGCCATACAGGGGGCGAGGACCGGGGAGCTGTTTTTT. Translating gives CSAIQGARTGELFF.

The J gene is TRBJ1-3, the V gene TRBV2, with D uncertain. CDR3 size: 14 residues. Germline V gene sequence: CDR1 SNHLY, CDR2 FYNNEI. V was cut by 3 bases and J by 0 bases, with 6 bases left in between. Here the CDR3 DNA reads TGTGCCAGCAGTGAGGCGGCCTCTGGAAACACCATATATTTT. Amino acids: CASSEAASGNTIYF.

This chain links TRBV20-1 with TRBJ2-2; D may be TRBD2 (6 bases). Germline lookup yields CDR1 DFQATT and CDR2 SNEGSKA (reference sequence). CDR3 size: 14 residues. V was pared by 2 bases and J by 9 bases, with 16 bases between. The CDR3 region has the DNA TGCAGTGCTAGAATGGCGGGGAAGGCGCGGGAGCTGTTTTTT. Its protein product is CSARMAGKARELFF.

This clonotype was seen more than once but under ten times. The J gene is TRBJ2-1, the V gene TRBV20-1; D is perhaps TRBD2 (6 bases). Germline V gene sequence: CDR1 DFQATT, CDR2 SNEGSKA (reference sequence). There are 16 residues in the CDR3. V was shortened by 0 bases and J by 10 bases, with 22 bases between the two germline ends. The CDR3 spells CSARDQGRSYGLEQFF. Written as DNA, the CDR3 is TGCAGTGCTAGAGACCAAGGGAGGTCATACGGATTAGAGCAGTTCTTC.

This clonotype appeared many times. The chain combines TRBV4-1 with TRBJ2-5; D is unresolved. The germline gives CDR1 MGHRA, CDR2 YSYEKL. The V gene lost 1 base and the J gene lost 5 bases, with 11 bases spanning the gap. CDR3 length: 14 amino acids. DNA of the CDR3: TGCGCCAGCAGCCAAGGACTGCGCCAGGAGACCCAGTACTTC. Translated, it gives CASSQGLRQETQYF.

This clonotype was counted ten times or more. V usage is TRBV28 and J usage is TRBJ2-1; 7 bases fit TRBD2. The CDR3 is 16 residues long. V dropped 3 bases and J dropped 2; count of bases not matched to a gene: 7. In germline, CDR1 is MDHEN, CDR2 SYDVKM. CDR3 loop: CASSLGGGVTYNEQFF. CDR3 nucleotides: TGTGCCAGCAGTTTGGGGGGGGGAGTTACCTACAATGAGCAGTTCTTC.

This clonotype was recorded at least ten times. The chain links TRBV20-1 to TRBJ2-1; 10 bases map to TRBD2. This CDR3 is built from 15 residues. The germline gives CDR1 DFQATT, CDR2 SNEGSKA (reference sequence). V was clipped by 0 bases and J by 9 bases; unmatched bases: 8. The CDR3 protein is CSARDSSGRFPEQFF. As DNA, the CDR3 is TGCAGTGCTAGAGATTCTAGCGGGAGATTCCCTGAGCAGTTCTTC.

The V gene is TRBV5-6, the J gene TRBJ2-7; TRBD1 or TRBD2 may be the D gene (5 bases each). The CDR3 has 16 residues. V lost 0 bases and J lost 3, with 16 bases in between. Per germline, CDR1 SGHDT and CDR2 YYEEEE. CDR3 region: CASSLGSTGAVYEQYF. As DNA, the CDR3 is TGTGCCAGCAGCTTGGGGTCCACCGGGGCCGTCTACGAGCAGTACTTC.

Ten or more counts support this clonotype. This chain uses TRBV27 with TRBJ1-1; D gene ambiguous. The germline CDR1 and CDR2 sequences are MNHEY and SMNVEV (reference sequence). Trimming removed 3 bases at V and 6 bases at J, with 11 bases between. CDR3 length equals 13 residues. In nucleotides, the CDR3 is TGTGCCAGCAGTTTGGGCCCTCGGGCTGAAGCTTTCTTT. This codes for CASSLGPRAEAFF.

This chain joins TRBV19 and TRBJ2-1; D unresolved. Germline V lookup: CDR1 LNHDA, CDR2 SQIVND (reference sequence). The CDR3 length is 14 residues. V was trimmed by 8 bases and J by 2 bases, leaving 13 bases between them. The CDR3 bases are TGTGCCAGTGGGTGGACGGTCGCCTACAATGAGCAGTTCTTC. This codes for CASGWTVAYNEQFF.

This clonotype occurred many times. This chain uses TRBV13 with TRBJ1-1; D is perhaps TRBD1 (5 bases). CDR1 is PRHDT, CDR2 FYEKMQ, per germline (reference sequence). The CDR3 length is 13 residues. Trimming pared 5 bases from V and 5 bases from J, leaving 12 bases between. CDR3 coding DNA: TGTGCCAGCAGCCCCGGACACCTTACTGAAGCTTTCTTT. This encodes CASSPGHLTEAFF.